Sequencing of this T cell receptor (beta chain) was carried out in a study of T cell changes during pregnancy in multiple sclerosis. In this sample, this clone turned up once. The V and J ends lost 4 bases and 4 bases, in that order; junction bases with no gene match: 15. This CDR3 region has 17 residues. Looked up from germline, CDR1 is SGHTA and CDR2 is FQGTGA. Repertoires were generated with immunoSEQ multiplex PCR, while TCRdb's copy carries only in-frame clones and drops some. The table lists about 20,000 clones, approximately 90% of them singletons, with 5.5% to 7.5% in the top ten. The receptor comes from a female donor in good health, enrolled as a control in a pregnancy study. Sequenced here: CD8+ T cells from peripheral blood mononuclear cells, sampled in the third trimester of pregnancy. This chain connects TRBV7-3 to TRBJ1-2; 7 bases match TRBD1. The CDR3 region is CASSSIPRQGRSYGYTF. In DNA form, the CDR3 reads TGTGCCAGCAGCTCTATACCCAGACAGGGCCGGAGCTATGGCTACACCTTC.